The next 30 T cell receptor beta chains were all read from a single sample in a study of radiotherapy plus CTLA-4 blockade in lung cancer. Profiled with immunoSEQ multiplex PCR; TCRdb holds only in-frame clones, not every one. Among around 110,000 clones listed, roughly four fifths were seen once. Sequences were derived from peripheral blood, sampled from a patient treated with radiotherapy plus ipilimumab. These receptors were taken from a human donor with non-small cell lung cancer that progressed on radiotherapy plus ipilimumab. Some clones in this sample may be carry-over from other donors' samples.

This clone was detected once. This chain joins TRBV2 and TRBJ1-6, with D hard to call. Between the trimmed V and J ends, which lost 5 bases and 5 bases, there was a span of 4 bases. The V gene's germline CDR1 is SNHLY and CDR2 FYNNEI. CDR3 length equals 12 residues. The CDR3 spells CASSTHNSPLHF. The CDR3, as DNA: TGTGCCAGCAGTACACATAATTCACCCCTCCACTTT.

This chain connects TRBV9 to TRBJ2-3; TRBD1 matches 7 bases. V trimming: 0 bases; J trimming: 7 bases; junction bases outside the gene matches: 8. This CDR3 comprises 15 residues. Per the germline V gene, CDR1 is SGDLS and CDR2 is YYNGEE. The CDR3 DNA sequence: TGTGCCAGCAGCGTAGGAGGTCAGGGGGTAAATACGCAGTATTTT. It encodes CASSVGGQGVNTQYF.

The chain combines TRBV5-1 with TRBJ2-5; tentatively, D is TRBD1 (5 bases). The CDR3 is made up of 14 amino acids. V was pared by 5 bases and J by 2 bases, with 13 bases between. Germline V gives CDR1 SGHRS, CDR2 YFSETQ. Here the CDR3 reads CASSEGVGQETQYF. The CDR3 DNA follows: TGCGCCAGCAGTGAAGGGGTCGGGCAAGAGACCCAGTACTTC.

There are a few counts of this clone. This chain joins TRBV29-1 and TRBJ2-3, with 10 nucleotides matching TRBD2. Trimming removed 8 bases from V and 2 bases from J; junction bases left unmatched: 10. There are 15 residues in the CDR3. Germline V gene sequence: CDR1 SQVTM, CDR2 ANQGSEA. In DNA form, the CDR3 reads TGCAGCACCCGTGGTAGCGGGGGGCCCACAGATACGCAGTATTTT. This gives the protein CSTRGSGGPTDTQYF.

The chain links TRBV2 to TRBJ1-5; no clear D. This CDR3 has 15 amino acids. The V and J ends lost 0 bases and 0 bases respectively, with 6 bases between them. The germline V gene encodes CDR1 SNHLY and CDR2 FYNNEI. CDR3 in amino acids: CASSEAFYSNQPQHF. For the CDR3, the DNA is TGTGCCAGCAGTGAAGCGTTCTATAGCAATCAGCCCCAGCATTTT.

The genes are TRBV2 and TRBJ1-5; a weak D match, TRBD1 (5 bases). The V end was cut by 3 bases, the J end by 7 bases, with 10 bases between. Germline V CDR1 and CDR2: SNHLY, FYNNEI. The CDR3 covers 13 residues. This CDR3 is CASSDRARQPQHF. As DNA, the CDR3 is TGTGCCAGCAGTGACAGGGCGCGACAGCCCCAGCATTTT.

This chain's CDR3 is CSAKQGSSYNEQFF. In DNA form, the CDR3 reads TGCAGCGCCAAACAGGGGAGCTCCTACAATGAGCAGTTCTTC. The chain recombines TRBV29-1 with TRBJ2-1; 7 bases map to TRBD1. The CDR3 is made up of 14 amino acids. The germline gives CDR1 SQVTM, CDR2 ANQGSEA. Unmatched junction bases numbered 6, after V lost 7 bases and J lost 0 bases.

In nucleotides, the CDR3 is TGTGCCAGCAGCAGGAGCAACTATGGCTACACCTTC. Its protein is CASSRSNYGYTF. V is TRBV13 and J is TRBJ1-2; the D is unclear. Looked up from germline, CDR1 is PRHDT and CDR2 is FYEKMQ (reference sequence). The CDR3 sequence is 12 residues long. V gave up 5 bases and J gave up 2 bases, with 6 bases separating them.

The chain combines TRBV5-8 with TRBJ2-3; D call uncertain. V was shortened by 4 bases and J by 4 bases, with 16 bases between the two germline ends. The CDR3 totals 15 residues. The germline V gene has CDR1 SGHTS and CDR2 YDEGEE. The CDR3 DNA sequence: TGTGCCAGCAGCCTTAATCCTAGAGGCGCAGATACGCAGTATTTT. Amino acids: CASSLNPRGADTQYF.

J is TRBJ2-3 and V is TRBV30; tentatively, D is TRBD1 or TRBD2 (6 bases each). The CDR3 length is 14 residues. V lost 0 bases and J lost 2, with 9 bases in between. Germline V gene data show CDR1 as GTSNPN and CDR2 as SVGIG (reference sequence). The CDR3 sequence is CAWSVRGLTDTQYF. The CDR3 bases are TGTGCCTGGAGTGTCCGGGGGCTCACAGATACGCAGTATTTT.

The V and J genes are TRBV5-6 and TRBJ2-1, with 13 bases lining up with TRBD2. The ends lost 4 bases at V and 5 bases at J; junction bases unmatched: 3. The CDR3 has 15 amino acids. CDR1 SGHDT and CDR2 YYEEEE come from the germline V gene. The CDR3 sequence: CASSTSGGADNEQFF. The CDR3, as DNA: TGTGCCAGCAGCACTAGCGGGGGGGCCGACAATGAGCAGTTCTTC. Full variable domain (missing parts from reference TRBV5-6 and TRBJ2-1): DAGVTQSPTHLIKTRGQQVTLRCSPKSGHDTVSWYQQALGQGPQFIFQYYEEEERQRGNFPDRFSGHQFPNYSSELNVNALLLGDSALYLCASSTSGGADNEQFFGPGTRLTVL.

The J gene is TRBJ2-1, the V gene TRBV28; D not resolved. Trimming cost V 3 bases and J 0 bases, with 12 bases left between them. Germline CDR1 and CDR2: MDHEN and SYDVKM. The CDR3 runs 16 residues. The CDR3 sequence: CASSFPSESSYNEQFF. The CDR3 DNA is TGTGCCAGCAGTTTCCCCTCAGAGAGCTCCTACAATGAGCAGTTCTTC.

The chain is built from TRBV7-8 and TRBJ2-5; possibly TRBD2 for D (7 bases). CDR1 SGHVS and CDR2 FQNEAQ come from the germline V gene. The CDR3 length is 16 residues. Trimming took off 6 bases at V and 9 bases at J, with 26 bases between the two ends. The CDR3 region has the DNA TGTGCCAGCAGTATAAACCAGGGGCGGAGCGGGGTGTCCCAGTACTTC. Translation: CASSINQGRSGVSQYF.

This clone occurred once. This chain links TRBV5-4 with TRBJ1-2; TRBD1 matches 8 bases. CDR1 is SGHNT and CDR2 is YYREEE in the germline V gene (reference sequence). V shed 4 bases, J shed 3 bases, and the junction held 8 bases outside the gene matches. The CDR3 totals 15 residues. The CDR3 loop reads CASSAPTGEHYGYTF. DNA of the CDR3: TGTGCCAGCAGCGCACCGACAGGGGAGCACTATGGCTACACCTTC.

In the case of this clone: At one of its ends the junction is not consistent with the germline gene, which may arise from a read error. The chain carries TRBV11-2 and TRBJ1-2, with TRBD1 matching over 8 bases. Germline V gives CDR1 SGHAT, CDR2 FQNNGV. There are 15 residues in the CDR3. The CDR3 spells CASSLGPGQGYDYTF. Here the CDR3 DNA reads TGTGCCAGCAGCTTAGGCCCCGGACAGGGTTATGACTACACCTTC. Using reference TRBV11-2 and TRBJ1-2 for the parts outside the CDR3, the full variable domain is EAGVAQSPRYKIIEKRQSVAFWCNPISGHATLYWYQQILGQGPKLLIQFQNNGVVDDSQLPKDRFSAERLKGVDSTLKIQPAKLEDSAVYLCASSLGPGQGYDYTFGSGTRLTVV.

The chain recombines TRBV27 with TRBJ1-5; D gene uncertain. CDR1 MNHEY and CDR2 SMNVEV come from the germline V gene (reference sequence). The CDR3 contains 15 residues. V lost 3 bases and J 2 bases, leaving 11 bases between the germline ends. CDR3 sequence reads: CASSLLGWGNQPQHF. CDR3 nucleotide sequence: TGTGCCAGCAGTTTGTTGGGATGGGGCAATCAGCCCCAGCATTTT.

The V gene is TRBV27, the J gene TRBJ2-3; D possibly matches TRBD1 or TRBD2 (5 bases each). Looked up from germline, CDR1 is MNHEY and CDR2 is SMNVEV (reference sequence). Deletions cut 5 bases from V and 5 bases from J, with 11 bases between. The CDR3 runs 13 residues. CDR3 sequence: CASSPTRGDTQYF. For the CDR3, the DNA is TGTGCCAGCAGTCCCACTAGGGGAGATACGCAGTATTTT.

CDR3 in amino acids: CASKRQGETQYF. CDR3 in DNA: TGTGCCAGCAAGCGACAGGGAGAGACCCAGTACTTC. V usage is TRBV2 and J usage is TRBJ2-5; 7 bases map to TRBD1. With V trimmed by 7 bases and J by 4 bases, 3 bases remained unmatched. Germline V lookup: CDR1 SNHLY, CDR2 FYNNEI. The CDR3 loop spans 12 amino acids.

This clone has only a few counts. The chain couples TRBV7-9 to TRBJ1-2; D is uncertain. This CDR3 has 12 amino acids. V was shortened by 6 bases and J by 6 bases, with 11 bases between the two germline ends. Germline lookup yields CDR1 SEHNR and CDR2 FQNEAQ (reference sequence). CDR3 residues: CASRAGSDGYTF. As DNA, the CDR3 is TGTGCCAGCAGGGCAGGTTCGGATGGCTACACCTTC.

The chain combines TRBV7-3 with TRBJ2-5, with a tentative D call TRBD1 (5 bases). The germline V gene encodes CDR1 SGHTA and CDR2 FQGTGA. The CDR3 extends over 16 amino acids. V was pared by 5 bases and J by 3 bases, with 19 bases between. CDR3 sequence: CASSQGVMGVKETQYF. The CDR3 coding sequence is TGTGCCAGCAGCCAAGGGGTAATGGGCGTTAAAGAGACCCAGTACTTC.

The chain has TRBV15 and TRBJ2-7; no clear D. The V gene lost 3 bases and the J gene lost 2 bases, with 11 bases spanning the gap. The CDR3 has 14 residues. Germline-derived CDR1 and CDR2 are LNHNV and YYDKDF (reference sequence). For the CDR3, the DNA is TGTGCCACCAGCAGTTTAGAGATAACCTACGAGCAGTACTTC. Amino acid sequence: CATSSLEITYEQYF.

The chain combines TRBV27 with TRBJ1-2, with unresolved D. Germline lookup yields CDR1 MNHEY and CDR2 SMNVEV (reference sequence). The CDR3 is 14 amino acids. Trimming took 5 bases from V and 5 from J, leaving 15 bases between them. The CDR3 bases are TGTGCCAGCAGTCTGCAATGGGGATTTTATGGCTACACCTTC. Translation: CASSLQWGFYGYTF.

This clone was seen a single time. The junction differs from germline at one of its ends, possibly a read error. The J gene is TRBJ2-7, the V gene TRBV7-2; 8 nucleotides agree with TRBD1. The CDR3 totals 12 residues. CDR1 is SGHTA, CDR2 FQGNSA, per germline. CDR3 residues: CASSSTGQGGSF. The CDR3 bases are TGTGCCAGCAGCTCAACCGGACAGGGAGGATCCTTC.

This clone is a singleton in its sample. The rearrangement uses TRBV4-3 and TRBJ2-2; D may be TRBD1 or TRBD2 (5 bases each). Germline CDR1 is LGHNA and CDR2 is YSLEER. The CDR3 has 17 amino acids. The ends were cut back, 0 bases at V and 4 bases at J, with 15 bases in the middle. CDR3 sequence (DNA): TGCGCCAGCAGCCAAGACGTTTGGGGGAGTTTCACCGGGGAGCTGTTTTTT. This gives the protein CASSQDVWGSFTGELFF.

The chain joins TRBV5-1 to TRBJ2-3; tentative D call: TRBD2 (6 bases). Per germline, CDR1 SGHRS and CDR2 YFSETQ. This CDR3 has 13 amino acids. Trimming removed 6 bases at V and 4 bases at J, with 12 bases between. The CDR3 DNA follows: TGCGCCAGCACCCGAGGCGGGGCAGATACGCAGTATTTT. It specifies CASTRGGADTQYF.

V gene TRBV4-3 combines with J gene TRBJ2-5; unclear D gene. The CDR3 totals 15 residues. CDR1 and CDR2 (germline): LGHNA, YSLEER. Deletions cut 0 bases from V and 2 bases from J, with 10 bases between. The CDR3 loop is CASSQEMRSQETQYF. Written as DNA, the CDR3 is TGCGCCAGCAGCCAAGAGATGCGTAGTCAAGAGACCCAGTACTTC.

The J gene is TRBJ2-7, the V gene TRBV6-6; tentative D call: TRBD1 (6 bases). Trimming stripped 4 bases from V and 3 bases from J, with 13 bases between. Looked up from germline, CDR1 is MNHNY and CDR2 is SVGAGI (reference sequence). The CDR3 loop spans 14 amino acids. This CDR3 is CASSSLQGYYEQYF. CDR3 bases: TGTGCCAGCAGTTCACTCCAGGGGTACTACGAGCAGTACTTC.

The chain links TRBV5-6 to TRBJ2-7, with no clear D. CDR1 SGHDT and CDR2 YYEEEE come from the germline V gene. Trimming left V 2 bases short and J 0 bases short, with 6 bases between. The CDR3 loop spans 13 amino acids. This CDR3 reads CASSFVSSYEQYF. The CDR3 region has the DNA TGTGCCAGCAGCTTCGTCAGCTCCTACGAGCAGTACTTC.

This clone turned up a few times. The V call is TRBV7-8, the J call TRBJ1-2; 9 bases are shared with TRBD1. V lost 2 bases to trimming and J lost 0 bases; unmatched junction nucleotides: 7. Germline V gene data show CDR1 as SGHVS and CDR2 as FQNEAQ. The CDR3 spans 17 residues. The CDR3 nucleotides read TGTGCCAGCAGCTTACGGACAGGGGAATATGCTAACTATGGCTACACCTTC. Translated, it gives CASSLRTGEYANYGYTF. Full variable domain (rest looked up from reference TRBV7-8 and TRBJ1-2): GAGVSQSPRYKVAKRGQDVALRCDPISGHVSLFWYQQALGQGPEFLTYFQNEAQLDKSGLPSDRFFAERPEGSVSTLKIQRTQQEDSAVYLCASSLRTGEYANYGYTFGSGTRLTVV.

The genes are TRBV7-9 and TRBJ2-7, with D perhaps matching TRBD1 or TRBD2 (5 bases each). CDR3 size: 14 residues. Trimming pared 5 bases from V and 7 bases from J, leaving 18 bases between. Germline V gene sequence: CDR1 SEHNR, CDR2 FQNEAQ (reference sequence). DNA for the CDR3: TGTGCCAGCAGCCCAGGGACCCCCTACGAGGAGCAGTACTTC. Its translation: CASSPGTPYEEQYF.